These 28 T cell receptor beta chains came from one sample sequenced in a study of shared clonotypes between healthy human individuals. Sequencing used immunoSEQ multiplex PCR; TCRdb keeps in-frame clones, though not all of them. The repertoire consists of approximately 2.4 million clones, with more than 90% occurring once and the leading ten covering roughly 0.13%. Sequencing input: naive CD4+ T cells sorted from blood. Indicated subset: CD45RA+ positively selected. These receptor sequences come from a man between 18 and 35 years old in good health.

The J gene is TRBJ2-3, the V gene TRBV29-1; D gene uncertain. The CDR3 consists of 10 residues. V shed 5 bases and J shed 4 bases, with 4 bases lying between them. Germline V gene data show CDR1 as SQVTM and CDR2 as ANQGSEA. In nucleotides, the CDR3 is TGCAGCGTTTCTGCAGATACGCAGTATTTT. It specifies CSVSADTQYF.

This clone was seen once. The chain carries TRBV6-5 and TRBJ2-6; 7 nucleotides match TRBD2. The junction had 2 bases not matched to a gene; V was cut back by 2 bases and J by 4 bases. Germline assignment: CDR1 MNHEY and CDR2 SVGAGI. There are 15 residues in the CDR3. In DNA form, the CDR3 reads TGTGCCAGCAGTTACGCGGGAGCCGGGGCCAACGTCCTGACTTTC. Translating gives CASSYAGAGANVLTF.

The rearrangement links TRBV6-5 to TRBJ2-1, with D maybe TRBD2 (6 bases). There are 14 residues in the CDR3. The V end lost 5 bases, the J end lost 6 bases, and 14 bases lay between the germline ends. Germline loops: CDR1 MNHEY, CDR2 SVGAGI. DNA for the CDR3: TGTGCCAGCAGTCGGGACTTTCCCGGCAATGAGCAGTTCTTC. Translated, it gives CASSRDFPGNEQFF.

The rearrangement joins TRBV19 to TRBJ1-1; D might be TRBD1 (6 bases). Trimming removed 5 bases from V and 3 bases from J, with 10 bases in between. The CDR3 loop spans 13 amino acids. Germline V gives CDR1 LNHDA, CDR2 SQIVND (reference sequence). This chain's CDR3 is CASSSRGHTEAFF. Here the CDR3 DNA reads TGTGCCAGTAGTTCCAGGGGCCACACTGAAGCTTTCTTT.

The CDR3 bases are TGTGCCAGCTCACCATCCCTGGGACAGGGGTCCTACAATGAGCAGTTCTTC. Translated, it gives CASSPSLGQGSYNEQFF. The V gene is TRBV18, the J gene TRBJ2-1, with 10 bases matching TRBD1. V gave up 2 bases and J gave up 1 base; unmatched junction bases: 5. Per the germline V gene, CDR1 is KGHSH and CDR2 is LQKENI. The CDR3 has 17 amino acids.

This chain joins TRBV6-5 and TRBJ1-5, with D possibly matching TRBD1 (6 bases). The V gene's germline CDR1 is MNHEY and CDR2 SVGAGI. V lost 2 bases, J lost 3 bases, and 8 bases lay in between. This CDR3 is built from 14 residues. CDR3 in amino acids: CASSYNRDNQPQHF. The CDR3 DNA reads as TGTGCCAGCAGTTACAACAGGGACAATCAGCCCCAGCATTTT.

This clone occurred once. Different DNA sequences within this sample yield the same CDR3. The DNA of the CDR3 is TGTGCCAGCAGATCTACAGGGTATGGCTACACCTTC. It yields the protein CASRSTGYGYTF. V is TRBV6-5 and J is TRBJ1-2, with a tentative D call TRBD1 (6 bases). Germline V lookup: CDR1 MNHEY, CDR2 SVGAGI. V lost 6 bases, J lost 5 bases, and 10 bases lay in between. The CDR3 covers 12 residues.

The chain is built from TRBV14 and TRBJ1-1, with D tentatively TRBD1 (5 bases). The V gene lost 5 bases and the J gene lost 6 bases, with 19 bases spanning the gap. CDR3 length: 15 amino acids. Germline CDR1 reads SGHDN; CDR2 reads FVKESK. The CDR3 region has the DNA TGTGCCAGCAGCAGGACGGGTGCCCTGGGGGCTGAAGCTTTCTTT. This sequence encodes CASSRTGALGAEAFF.

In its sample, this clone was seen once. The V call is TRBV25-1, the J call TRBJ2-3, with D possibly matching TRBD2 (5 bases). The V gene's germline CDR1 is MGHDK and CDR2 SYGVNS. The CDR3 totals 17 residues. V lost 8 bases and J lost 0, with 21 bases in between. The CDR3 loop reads CASPSGRDVFSTDTQYF. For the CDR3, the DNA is TGTGCCAGCCCCTCCGGACGGGATGTTTTTAGCACAGATACGCAGTATTTT.

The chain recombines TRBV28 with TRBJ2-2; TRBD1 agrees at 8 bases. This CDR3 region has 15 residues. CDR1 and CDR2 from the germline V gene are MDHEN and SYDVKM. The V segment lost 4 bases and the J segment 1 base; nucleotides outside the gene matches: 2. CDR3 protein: CASSSRGLNTGELFF. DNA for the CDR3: TGTGCCAGCAGTTCCAGGGGGCTGAACACCGGGGAGCTGTTTTTT.

CDR3 sequence: CASRSKADRTQETQYF. CDR3 nucleotide sequence: TGTGCCAGCAGGTCGAAGGCCGATCGGACCCAAGAGACCCAGTACTTC. This chain connects TRBV5-4 to TRBJ2-5, with D hard to call. The V and J ends lost 5 bases and 1 base respectively, with 18 bases between them. The CDR3 contains 16 residues. Germline CDR1 SGHNT, CDR2 YYREEE (reference sequence).

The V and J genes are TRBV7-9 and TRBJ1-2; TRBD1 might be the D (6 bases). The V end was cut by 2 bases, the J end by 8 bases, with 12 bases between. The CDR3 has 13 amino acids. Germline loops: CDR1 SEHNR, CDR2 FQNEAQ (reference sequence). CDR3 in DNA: TGTGCCAGCAGCTTAACACAGGGAGGGGGCTACACCTTC. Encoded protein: CASSLTQGGGYTF.

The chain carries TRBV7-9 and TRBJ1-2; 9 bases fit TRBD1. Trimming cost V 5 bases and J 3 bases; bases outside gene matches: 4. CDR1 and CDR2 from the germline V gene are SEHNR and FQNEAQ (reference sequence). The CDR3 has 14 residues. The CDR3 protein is CASSAQGADYGYTF. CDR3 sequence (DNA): TGTGCCAGCAGCGCACAGGGGGCGGACTATGGCTACACCTTC.

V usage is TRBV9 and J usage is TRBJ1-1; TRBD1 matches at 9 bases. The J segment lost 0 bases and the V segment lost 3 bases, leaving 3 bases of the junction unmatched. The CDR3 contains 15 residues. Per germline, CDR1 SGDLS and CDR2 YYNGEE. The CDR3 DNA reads TGTGCCAGCAGCGCATGGGACAGGGTGAACACTGAAGCTTTCTTT. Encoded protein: CASSAWDRVNTEAFF.

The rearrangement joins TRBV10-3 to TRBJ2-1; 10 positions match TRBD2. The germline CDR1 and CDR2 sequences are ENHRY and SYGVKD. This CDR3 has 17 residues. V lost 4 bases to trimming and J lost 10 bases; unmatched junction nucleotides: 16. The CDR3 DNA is TGTGCCATCAGTGGAGCACTTCTAGCGGGAGATGCGTGGGAGCAGTTCTTC. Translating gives CAISGALLAGDAWEQFF.

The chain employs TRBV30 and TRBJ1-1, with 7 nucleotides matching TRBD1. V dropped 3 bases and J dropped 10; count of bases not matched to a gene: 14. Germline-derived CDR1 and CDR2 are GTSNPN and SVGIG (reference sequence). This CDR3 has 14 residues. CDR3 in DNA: TGTGCCTGGAGGGGTAACAGGGGAGGGGGTTCAGCTTTCTTT. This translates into CAWRGNRGGGSAFF.

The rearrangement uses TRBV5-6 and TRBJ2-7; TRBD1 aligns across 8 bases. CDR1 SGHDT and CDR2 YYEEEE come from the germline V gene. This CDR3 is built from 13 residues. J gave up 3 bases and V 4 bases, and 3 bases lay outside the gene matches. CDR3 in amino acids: CASSPDRDYEQYF. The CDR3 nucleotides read TGTGCCAGCAGCCCGGACAGGGACTACGAGCAGTACTTC.

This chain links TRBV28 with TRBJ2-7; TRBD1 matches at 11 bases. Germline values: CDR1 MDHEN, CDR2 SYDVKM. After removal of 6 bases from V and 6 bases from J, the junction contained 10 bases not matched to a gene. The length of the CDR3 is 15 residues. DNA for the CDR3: TGTGCCAGCAGGATTACCGGGACAGGGGGTGGCGAGCAGTACTTC. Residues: CASRITGTGGGEQYF.

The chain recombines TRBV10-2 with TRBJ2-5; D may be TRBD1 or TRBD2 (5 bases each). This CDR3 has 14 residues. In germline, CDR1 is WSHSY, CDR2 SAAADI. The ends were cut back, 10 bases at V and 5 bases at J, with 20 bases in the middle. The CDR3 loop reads CATQPGGLGETQYF. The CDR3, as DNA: TGCGCCACACAACCTGGGGGTCTCGGGGAGACCCAGTACTTC.

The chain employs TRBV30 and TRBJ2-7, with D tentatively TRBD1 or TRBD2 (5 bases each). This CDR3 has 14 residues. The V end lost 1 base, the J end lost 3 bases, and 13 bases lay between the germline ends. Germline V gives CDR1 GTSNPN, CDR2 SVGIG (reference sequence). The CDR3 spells CAWSDGTSVYEQYF. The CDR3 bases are TGTGCCTGGAGTGACGGGACGAGCGTCTACGAGCAGTACTTC.

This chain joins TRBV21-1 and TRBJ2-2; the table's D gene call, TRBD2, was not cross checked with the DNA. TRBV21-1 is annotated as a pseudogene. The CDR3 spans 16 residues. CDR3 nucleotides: TGTGCCAGCAGCAAGACTAGCGGGAGGGCCCTCGGGGAGCTGTTTTTT. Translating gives CASSKTSGRALGELFF.

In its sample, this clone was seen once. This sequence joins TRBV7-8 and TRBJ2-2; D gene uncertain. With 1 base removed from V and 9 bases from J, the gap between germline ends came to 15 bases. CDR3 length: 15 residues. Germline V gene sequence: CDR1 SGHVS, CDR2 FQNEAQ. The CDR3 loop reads CASSLVDIRSRELFF. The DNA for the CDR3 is TGTGCCAGCAGCTTAGTGGATATAAGAAGCCGGGAGCTGTTTTTT. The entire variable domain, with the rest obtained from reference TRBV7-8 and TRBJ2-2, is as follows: GAGVSQSPRYKVAKRGQDVALRCDPISGHVSLFWYQQALGQGPEFLTYFQNEAQLDKSGLPSDRFFAERPEGSVSTLKIQRTQQEDSAVYLCASSLVDIRSRELFFGEGSRLTVL.

This chain's CDR3 is CASSSPGRVYEQYF. CDR3 nucleotides: TGTGCCAGCAGTTCGCCAGGGAGGGTCTACGAGCAGTACTTC. This chain links TRBV28 with TRBJ2-7; TRBD2 agrees at 7 bases. Losses at the gene ends were 4 bases for V and 3 bases for J; bases not matched to a gene: 6. The CDR3 runs to 14 residues. Germline-derived CDR1 and CDR2 are MDHEN and SYDVKM.

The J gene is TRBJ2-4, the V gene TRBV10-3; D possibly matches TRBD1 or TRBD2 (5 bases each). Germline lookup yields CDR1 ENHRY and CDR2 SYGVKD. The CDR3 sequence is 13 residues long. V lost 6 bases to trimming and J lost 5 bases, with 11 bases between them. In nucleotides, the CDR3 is TGTGCCATCAGCCCCGGGACCCAAAACATTCAGTACTTC. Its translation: CAISPGTQNIQYF.

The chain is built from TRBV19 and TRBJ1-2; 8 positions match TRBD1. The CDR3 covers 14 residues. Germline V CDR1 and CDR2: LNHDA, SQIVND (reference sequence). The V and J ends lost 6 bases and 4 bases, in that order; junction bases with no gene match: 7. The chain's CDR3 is CASRTPGGIYGYTF. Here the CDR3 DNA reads TGTGCCAGTAGGACGCCAGGGGGCATCTATGGCTACACCTTC.

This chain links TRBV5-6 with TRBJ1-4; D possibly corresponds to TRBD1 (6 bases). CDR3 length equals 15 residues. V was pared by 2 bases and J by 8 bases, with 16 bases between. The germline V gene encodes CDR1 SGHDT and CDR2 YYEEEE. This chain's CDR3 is CASSFMDREIEKLFF. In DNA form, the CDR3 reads TGTGCCAGCAGCTTCATGGACAGAGAAATCGAAAAACTGTTTTTT.

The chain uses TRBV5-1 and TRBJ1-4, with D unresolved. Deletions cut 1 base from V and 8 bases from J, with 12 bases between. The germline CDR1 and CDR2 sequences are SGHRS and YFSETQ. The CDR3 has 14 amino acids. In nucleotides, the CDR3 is TGCGCCAGCAGCTTGACACCCTACGCGGAAAAACTGTTTTTT. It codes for CASSLTPYAEKLFF.

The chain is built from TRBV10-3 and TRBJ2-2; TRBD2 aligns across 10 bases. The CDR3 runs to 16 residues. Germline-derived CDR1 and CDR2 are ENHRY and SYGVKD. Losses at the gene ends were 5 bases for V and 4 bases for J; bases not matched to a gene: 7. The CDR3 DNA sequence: TGTGCCATCAGTCCCTTAGCGGGAGGAGGCACCGGGGAGCTGTTTTTT. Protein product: CAISPLAGGGTGELFF.